What follows are 32 T cell receptor beta chains derived from one specimen sequenced in a study of blood T cell repertoires in COVID-19. Sequenced by immunoSEQ multiplex PCR; TCRdb stores in-frame clones only, minus some. Here the sample spans roughly 200,000 clones, approximately 86% being singletons. The specimen sequenced was peripheral blood. The source of these receptors is a woman younger than 45 with active or convalescent COVID-19.

This chain joins TRBV9 and TRBJ1-4; 8 nucleotides agree with TRBD1. There are 14 residues in the CDR3. The V and J ends lost 3 bases and 6 bases, in that order; junction bases with no gene match: 4. Germline V gene sequence: CDR1 SGDLS, CDR2 YYNGEE. The CDR3 coding sequence is TGTGCCAGCAGCGCGCAGGGGGCTGATGAAAAACTGTTTTTT. It translates to CASSAQGADEKLFF. Together with reference TRBV9 and TRBJ1-4, the CDR3 gives the full variable domain: DSGVTQTPKHLITATGQRVTLRCSPRSGDLSVYWYQQSLDQGLQFLIQYYNGEERAKGNILERFSAQQFPDLHSELNLSSLELGDSALYFCASSAQGADEKLFFGSGTQLSVL.

This chain uses TRBV2 with TRBJ1-6, with TRBD1 as a possible D gene (5 bases). V was pared by 7 bases and J by 8 bases, with 6 bases between. CDR3 length: 11 residues. From germline, CDR1 is SNHLY and CDR2 FYNNEI. CDR3 sequence: CASTGDSPLHF. The CDR3, as DNA: TGTGCCAGCACGGGGGATTCACCCCTCCACTTT. The variable domain in full, completed from reference TRBV2 and TRBJ1-6, reads EPEVTQTPSHQVTQMGQEVILRCVPISNHLYFYWYRQILGQKVEFLVSFYNNEISEKSEIFDDQFSVERPDGSNFTLKIRSTKLEDSAMYFCASTGDSPLHFGNGTRLTVT.

The CDR3 reads CASSSIEAFF. CDR3 sequence (DNA): TGTGCCAGCAGTTCCATCGAAGCTTTCTTT. The genes are TRBV12-3 or TRBV12-4 and TRBJ1-1; no definite D call. The CDR3 loop spans 10 amino acids. V was clipped by 4 bases and J by 8 bases, with 5 bases between them.

The chain recombines TRBV12-5 with TRBJ2-2, with 8 bases lining up with TRBD2. The V gene end was trimmed by 0 bases and the J gene end by 7 bases; junction bases not matched to a gene: 4. Germline V gene lookup returns CDR1 LGHNT and CDR2 FRNRAP. This CDR3 has 15 residues. The CDR3, as DNA: TGTGCTAGTGGTTTGGTACTCCGGGAGGGCGGGGAGCTGTTTTTT. Residues: CASGLVLREGGELFF.

This clone was seen a single time. The chain joins TRBV5-1 to TRBJ2-1; TRBD1 might be the D (6 bases). This CDR3 is 14 amino acids long. Deletions cut 0 bases from V and 7 bases from J, with 11 bases between. Germline CDR1 and CDR2: SGHRS and YFSETQ. The CDR3 sequence is CASSLDRVANEQFF. The CDR3 DNA follows: TGCGCCAGCAGCTTGGACAGGGTTGCTAATGAGCAGTTCTTC.

The chain recombines TRBV5-1 with TRBJ1-1, with 9 bases aligning to TRBD1. Germline loops: CDR1 SGHRS, CDR2 YFSETQ. This CDR3 comprises 15 residues. The junction had 9 bases not matched to a gene; V was cut back by 4 bases and J by 5 bases. The CDR3 sequence: CASSPGQGRGTEAFF. CDR3 in DNA: TGCGCCAGCAGCCCAGGACAGGGGAGGGGGACTGAAGCTTTCTTT.

The CDR3 DNA follows: TGTGCCAGCAGCTTTATAGGAGACTATCAGCCCCAGCATTTT. This codes for CASSFIGDYQPQHF. The chain uses TRBV5-6 and TRBJ1-5, with D uncertain. Trimming removed 2 bases from V and 5 bases from J, with 11 bases in between. This CDR3 is built from 14 residues. Germline CDR1 reads SGHDT; CDR2 reads YYEEEE.

The rearrangement links TRBV10-3 to TRBJ1-4, with no clear D. Germline V gene sequence: CDR1 ENHRY, CDR2 SYGVKD. V lost 6 bases, J lost 4 bases, and 9 bases lay in between. The CDR3 runs 13 residues. CDR3 residues: CAIRGALNEKLFF. The CDR3 DNA reads as TGTGCCATCAGGGGAGCCCTTAATGAAAAACTGTTTTTT.

The chain uses TRBV7-8 and TRBJ2-1, with TRBD2 matching 7 bases. After removal of 5 bases from V and 0 bases from J, the junction contained 10 bases not matched to a gene. CDR3 length: 17 residues. Germline V gives CDR1 SGHVS, CDR2 FQNEAQ. This chain's CDR3 is CASSPGGGNSSYNEQFF. The CDR3 DNA sequence: TGTGCCAGCAGCCCTGGGGGGGGAAATAGCTCCTACAATGAGCAGTTCTTC.

This chain uses TRBV2 with TRBJ1-1; TRBD1 aligns across 8 bases. CDR3 size: 17 residues. Germline CDR1 and CDR2: SNHLY and FYNNEI. V dropped 2 bases and J dropped 1; count of bases not matched to a gene: 9. CDR3 in amino acids: CASSEYETGAGNTEAFF. The CDR3 nucleotides are TGTGCCAGCAGTGAATACGAGACAGGGGCGGGGAACACTGAAGCTTTCTTT.

The chain recombines TRBV11-3 with TRBJ1-1; the D is unclear. The CDR3 has 14 amino acids. Trimming took 2 bases from V and 5 from J, leaving 12 bases between them. Germline V CDR1 and CDR2: SGHNT, YENEEA. CDR3 bases: TGTGCCAGCAGCTTAACCAAAGCCCCGACTGAAGCTTTCTTT. This encodes CASSLTKAPTEAFF. The whole variable domain, remainder taken from reference TRBV11-3 and TRBJ1-1, is EAGVVQSPRYKIIEKKQPVAFWCNPISGHNTLYWYLQNLGQGPELLIRYENEEAVDDSQLPKDRFSAERLKGVDSTLKIQPAELGDSAVYLCASSLTKAPTEAFFGQGTRLTVV.

Here the CDR3 reads CASSTGTSGITDTQYF. The CDR3 DNA reads as TGTGCCAGCAGCACCGGGACTAGCGGGATCACAGATACGCAGTATTTT. V is TRBV7-9 and J is TRBJ2-3, with 13 bases lining up with TRBD2. The CDR3 contains 16 residues. Germline lookup yields CDR1 SEHNR and CDR2 FQNEAQ (reference sequence). V lost 5 bases and J lost 2; bases outside the gene matches: 4.

The chain couples TRBV18 to TRBJ1-2; no firm D call. The CDR3 extends over 14 amino acids. Germline V lookup: CDR1 KGHSH, CDR2 LQKENI. Trimming shortened V by 0 bases and J by 4 bases, and 9 bases separated the two germline ends. CDR3 residues: CASSPPVGLYGYTF. The CDR3 DNA follows: TGTGCCAGCTCACCACCGGTCGGACTCTATGGCTACACCTTC.

CDR3 in amino acids: CASSPESGAQPQHF. The CDR3 region has the DNA TGTGCCAGCTCACCGGAGTCTGGGGCTCAGCCCCAGCATTTT. V and J are TRBV18 and TRBJ1-5, with a tentative D call TRBD1 (5 bases). The CDR3 contains 14 residues. Germline V CDR1 and CDR2: KGHSH, LQKENI. Deletions cut 3 bases from V and 6 bases from J, with 12 bases between.

This rearrangement joins TRBV27 to TRBJ1-3; 10 bases match TRBD1. V was clipped by 5 bases and J by 6 bases; unmatched bases: 10. The germline V gene has CDR1 MNHEY and CDR2 SMNVEV (reference sequence). This CDR3 contains 16 residues. CDR3 sequence: CASSPATGGEVNTIYF. As DNA, the CDR3 is TGTGCCAGCAGTCCGGCGACAGGGGGCGAAGTAAACACCATATATTTT.

In its sample, this clone was seen a few times. The chain employs TRBV5-1 and TRBJ1-1; D unresolved. Germline V lookup: CDR1 SGHRS, CDR2 YFSETQ. Trimming removed 0 bases at V and 0 bases at J, with 9 bases between. The CDR3 contains 15 residues. In nucleotides, the CDR3 is TGCGCCAGCAGCTTGGGGCACACCATGAACACTGAAGCTTTCTTT. It codes for CASSLGHTMNTEAFF.

This chain links TRBV10-2 with TRBJ2-1; D possibly corresponds to TRBD2 (6 bases). Per germline, CDR1 WSHSY and CDR2 SAAADI. V lost 6 bases to trimming and J lost 7 bases, with 19 bases between them. The CDR3 spans 15 residues. Here the CDR3 reads CASRPITKSGNEQFF. In DNA form, the CDR3 reads TGCGCCAGCAGACCGATTACTAAAAGCGGGAATGAGCAGTTCTTC.

The chain links TRBV6-6 to TRBJ1-2; TRBD1 matches 11 bases. The CDR3 runs 14 residues. Trimming at V came to 4 bases and at J to 5 bases, leaving 3 bases not matched to a gene. Looked up from germline, CDR1 is MNHNY and CDR2 is SVGAGI (reference sequence). This CDR3 is CASSFRDRGYGYTF. CDR3 coding DNA: TGTGCCAGCAGTTTCCGGGACAGGGGGTATGGCTACACCTTC.

This chain joins TRBV28 and TRBJ2-2; D may be TRBD2 (5 bases). The ends were cut back, 3 bases at V and 1 base at J, with 9 bases in the middle. Germline CDR1 and CDR2: MDHEN and SYDVKM. This CDR3 has 15 amino acids. The CDR3 sequence: CASSLSGRNTGELFF. DNA for the CDR3: TGTGCCAGCAGTTTGAGCGGACGGAACACCGGGGAGCTGTTTTTT. Complete variable domain (other parts from reference TRBV28 and TRBJ2-2): DVKVTQSSRYLVKRTGEKVFLECVQDMDHENMFWYRQDPGLGLRLIYFSYDVKMKEKGDIPEGYSVSREKKERFSLILESASTNQTSMYLCASSLSGRNTGELFFGEGSRLTVL.

The chain couples TRBV6-6 to TRBJ1-6, with TRBD1 as a possible D gene (5 bases). The CDR3 consists of 13 residues. V was cut by 7 bases and J by 9 bases, with 13 bases left in between. Germline CDR1 and CDR2: MNHNY and SVGAGI (reference sequence). For the CDR3, the DNA is TGTGCCAGCACCCCAGGTAGGGGTTCACCCCTCCACTTT. Amino acid sequence: CASTPGRGSPLHF.

The chain couples TRBV19 to TRBJ2-1; 14 nucleotides align to TRBD2. After removal of 2 bases from V and 3 bases from J, the junction contained 12 bases not matched to a gene. Germline V gives CDR1 LNHDA, CDR2 SQIVND (reference sequence). This CDR3 spans 20 amino acids. CDR3 in amino acids: CASSISGTSGRGGRYNEQFF. The DNA for the CDR3 is TGTGCCAGTAGTATAAGTGGGACTAGCGGGAGAGGGGGCCGCTACAATGAGCAGTTCTTC.

The genes are TRBV5-8 and TRBJ1-5, with 8 bases aligning to TRBD1. The CDR3 runs to 14 residues. Germline trimming cut 0 bases from V and 6 bases from J; bases unmatched to any gene: 2. Germline-derived CDR1 and CDR2 are SGHTS and YDEGEE. The CDR3 here is CASSLGTGGQPQHF. The CDR3 region has the DNA TGTGCCAGCAGCTTGGGAACAGGGGGTCAGCCCCAGCATTTT.

The rearrangement links TRBV2 to TRBJ1-1; D remains unclear. V was clipped by 4 bases and J by 12 bases, with 12 bases between them. Germline CDR1 and CDR2: SNHLY and FYNNEI. CDR3 length: 11 residues. The CDR3 region is CASSVVSSTFF. The CDR3 nucleotides read TGTGCCAGCAGTGTGGTTAGTAGTACTTTCTTT.

This clone was counted once. The rearrangement uses TRBV3-1 (or the pseudogene TRBV3-2) and TRBJ2-2; possibly TRBD2 for D (6 bases). Germline assignment: CDR1 LGHDT and CDR2 YNNKEL (reference sequence). V was shortened by 4 bases and J by 4 bases, with 13 bases between the two germline ends. The CDR3 runs to 15 residues. The CDR3: CASSRAGIITGELFF. For the CDR3, the DNA is TGTGCCAGCAGCCGAGCGGGTATTATCACCGGGGAGCTGTTTTTT.

This clone occurred once. CDR3: CASSQPRGGPTDTQYF. In DNA form, the CDR3 reads TGTGCCAGCAGCCAACCCCGCGGGGGCCCGACAGATACGCAGTATTTT. The chain recombines TRBV3-1 (or the pseudogene TRBV3-2) with TRBJ2-3; tentatively, D is TRBD2 (7 bases). Germline V lookup: CDR1 LGHDT, CDR2 YNNKEL (reference sequence). The CDR3 contains 16 residues. V was pared by 2 bases and J by 3 bases, with 15 bases between.

The chain recombines TRBV3-1 (or the pseudogene TRBV3-2) with TRBJ1-4; 7 bases are a match to TRBD1. Germline loops: CDR1 LGHDT, CDR2 YNNKEL (reference sequence). The CDR3 is made up of 15 amino acids. V lost 1 base to trimming and J lost 4 bases; unmatched junction nucleotides: 3. DNA of the CDR3: TGTGCCAGCAGCCAAGCGCACAGGGGTAATGAAAAACTGTTTTTT. Protein sequence: CASSQAHRGNEKLFF.

The V gene is TRBV13, the J gene TRBJ2-3, with TRBD1 matching over 7 bases. Germline V gene sequence: CDR1 PRHDT, CDR2 FYEKMQ (reference sequence). J was trimmed by 5 bases and V by 1 base; bases with no gene match: 6. This CDR3 comprises 15 residues. CDR3 bases: TGTGCCAGCAGCTTAGCCGACAGGGATATAGATACGCAGTATTTT. It encodes CASSLADRDIDTQYF.

The chain links TRBV7-2 to TRBJ2-1; a possible D gene is TRBD2 (6 bases). The CDR3 sequence is 17 residues long. V shed 1 base and J shed 0 bases, with 13 bases lying between them. In germline, CDR1 is SGHTA, CDR2 FQGNSA. The CDR3 DNA sequence: TGTGCCAGCAGCTTAGATGGTAGCGGTAGCTCCTACAATGAGCAGTTCTTC. Translated: CASSLDGSGSSYNEQFF.

The V gene is TRBV18, the J gene TRBJ1-5, with TRBD1 matching 7 bases. Trimming took 1 base from V and 4 from J; bases not matched to a gene: 4. The CDR3 spans 15 residues. Germline assignment: CDR1 KGHSH and CDR2 LQKENI. CDR3 nucleotide sequence: TGTGCCAGCTCACCACAGGGGGCTCGGAATCAGCCCCAGCATTTT. This translates into CASSPQGARNQPQHF.

This chain connects TRBV5-1 to TRBJ1-2; 9 nucleotides match TRBD1. The CDR3 loop spans 16 amino acids. Trimming cost V 3 bases and J 4 bases; bases outside gene matches: 10. Germline V gene sequence: CDR1 SGHRS, CDR2 YFSETQ. In DNA, the CDR3 is TGCGCCAGCAGCTCGGGACGGGACAGGGCTAGCTATGGCTACACCTTC. Protein sequence: CASSSGRDRASYGYTF.

This clone has just a few counts. V is TRBV10-3 and J is TRBJ2-1, with TRBD2 matching 10 bases. V lost 3 bases, J lost 3 bases, and 2 bases stayed unmatched. The CDR3 length is 15 residues. Germline lookup yields CDR1 ENHRY and CDR2 SYGVKD. The CDR3 sequence: CAISDRLAGYNEQFF. CDR3 sequence (DNA): TGTGCCATCAGTGACCGACTAGCGGGCTACAATGAGCAGTTCTTC.

V gene TRBV7-9 combines with J gene TRBJ2-1; 7 nucleotides line up with TRBD1. This CDR3 has 15 amino acids. J lost 2 bases, V lost 7 bases, and 8 bases had no gene match. Germline loops: CDR1 SEHNR, CDR2 FQNEAQ (reference sequence). CDR3 DNA sequence: TGTGCCAGCAACCCCCTGACAGGGCCCTACAATGAGCAGTTCTTC. Residues: CASNPLTGPYNEQFF.